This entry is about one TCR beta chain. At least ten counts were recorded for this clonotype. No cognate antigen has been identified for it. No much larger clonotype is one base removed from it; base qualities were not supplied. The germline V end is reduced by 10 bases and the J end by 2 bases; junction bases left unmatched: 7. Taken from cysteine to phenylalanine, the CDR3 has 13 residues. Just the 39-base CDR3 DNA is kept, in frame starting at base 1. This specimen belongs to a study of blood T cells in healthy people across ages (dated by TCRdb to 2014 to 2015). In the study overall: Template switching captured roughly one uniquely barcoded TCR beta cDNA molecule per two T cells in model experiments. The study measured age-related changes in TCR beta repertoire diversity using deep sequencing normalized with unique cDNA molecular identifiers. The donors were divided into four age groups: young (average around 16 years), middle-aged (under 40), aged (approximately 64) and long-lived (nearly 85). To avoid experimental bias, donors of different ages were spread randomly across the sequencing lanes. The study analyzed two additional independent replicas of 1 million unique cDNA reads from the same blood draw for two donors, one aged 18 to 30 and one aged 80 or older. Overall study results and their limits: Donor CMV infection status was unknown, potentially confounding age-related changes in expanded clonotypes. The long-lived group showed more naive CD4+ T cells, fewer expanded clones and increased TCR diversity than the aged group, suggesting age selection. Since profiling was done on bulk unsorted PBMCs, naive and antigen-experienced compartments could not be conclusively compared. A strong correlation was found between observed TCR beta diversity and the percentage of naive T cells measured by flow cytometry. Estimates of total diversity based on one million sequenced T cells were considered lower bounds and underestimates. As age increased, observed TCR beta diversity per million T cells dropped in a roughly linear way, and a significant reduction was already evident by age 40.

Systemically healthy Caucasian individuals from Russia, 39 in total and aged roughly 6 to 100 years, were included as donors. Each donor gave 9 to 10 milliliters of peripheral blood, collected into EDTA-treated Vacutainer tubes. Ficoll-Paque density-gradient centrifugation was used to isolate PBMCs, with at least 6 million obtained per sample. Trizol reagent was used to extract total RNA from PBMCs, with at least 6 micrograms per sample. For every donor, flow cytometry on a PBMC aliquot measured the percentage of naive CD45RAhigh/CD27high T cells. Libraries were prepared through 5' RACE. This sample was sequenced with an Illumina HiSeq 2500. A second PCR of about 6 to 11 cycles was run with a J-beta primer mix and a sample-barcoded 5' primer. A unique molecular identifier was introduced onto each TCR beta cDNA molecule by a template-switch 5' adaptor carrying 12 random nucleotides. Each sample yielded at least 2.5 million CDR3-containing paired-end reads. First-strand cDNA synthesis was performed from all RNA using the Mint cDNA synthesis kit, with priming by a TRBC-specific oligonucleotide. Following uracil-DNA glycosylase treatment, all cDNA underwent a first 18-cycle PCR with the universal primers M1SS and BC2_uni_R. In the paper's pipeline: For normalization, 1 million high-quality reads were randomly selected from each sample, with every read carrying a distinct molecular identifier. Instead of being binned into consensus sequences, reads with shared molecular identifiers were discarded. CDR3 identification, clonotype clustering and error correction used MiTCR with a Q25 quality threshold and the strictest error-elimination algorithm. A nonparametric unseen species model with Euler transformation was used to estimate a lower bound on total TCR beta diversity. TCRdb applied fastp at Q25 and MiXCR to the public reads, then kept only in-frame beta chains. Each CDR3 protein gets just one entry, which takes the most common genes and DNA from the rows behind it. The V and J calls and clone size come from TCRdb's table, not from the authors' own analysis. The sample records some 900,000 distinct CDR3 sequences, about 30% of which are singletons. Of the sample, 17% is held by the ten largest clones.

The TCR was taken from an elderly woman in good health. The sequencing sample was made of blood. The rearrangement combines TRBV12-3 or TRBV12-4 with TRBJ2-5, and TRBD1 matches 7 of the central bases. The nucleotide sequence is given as TGTGCCATCACCCGGGACAGTCAAGAGACCCAGTACTTC. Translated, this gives CAITRDSQETQYF.